A single sample gave rise to the 5 T cell receptor beta chains below, sequenced in a study of blood T cell repertoires in COVID-19. Assay used: immunoSEQ multiplex PCR; TCRdb lists only in-frame clones, some missing. The data hold approximately 200,000 clones, with roughly 88% observed a single time. Sequenced: peripheral blood. These TCRs come from a man between 60 and 70 years old with acute or convalescent COVID-19.

The chain uses TRBV28 and TRBJ1-4; 10 bases fit TRBD1. In germline, CDR1 is MDHEN, CDR2 SYDVKM. Unmatched junction bases numbered 11, after V lost 2 bases and J lost 5 bases. There are 18 residues in the CDR3. Written as DNA, the CDR3 is TGTGCCAGCAGTTTAGAAAAAGGGACAGGGGTCGAGAATGAAAAACTGTTTTTT. Translating it yields CASSLEKGTGVENEKLFF.

The chain recombines TRBV27 with TRBJ2-1; 12 nucleotides match TRBD2. Germline lookup yields CDR1 MNHEY and CDR2 SMNVEV (reference sequence). The CDR3 consists of 15 residues. With V trimmed by 6 bases and J by 6 bases, 6 bases remained unmatched. CDR3 region: CASRPLAGGPNEQFF. CDR3 bases: TGTGCCAGCAGACCTCTAGCGGGAGGGCCCAATGAGCAGTTCTTC.

This clone was detected once. The J gene is TRBJ2-7, the V gene TRBV9; 8 nucleotides match TRBD2. After removal of 6 bases from V and 5 bases from J, the junction contained 16 bases not matched to a gene. Germline values: CDR1 SGDLS, CDR2 YYNGEE. The CDR3 is made up of 16 amino acids. The CDR3 bases are TGTGCCAGCAAATTCGGATGGCGGGAGGCCCGAGACGAGCAGTACTTC. It translates to CASKFGWREARDEQYF.

This chain joins TRBV3-1 (or the pseudogene TRBV3-2) and TRBJ1-4; 10 nucleotides agree with TRBD1. CDR3 length equals 16 residues. Germline values: CDR1 LGHDT, CDR2 YNNKEL (reference sequence). Trimming at V came to 1 base and at J to 8 bases, leaving 7 bases not matched to a gene. CDR3 amino acids: CASSQGQGAREEKLFF. DNA of the CDR3: TGTGCCAGCAGCCAAGGACAGGGGGCGCGAGAAGAAAAACTGTTTTTT.

This CDR3 reads CASSPAGNSNYGYTF. The CDR3 DNA reads TGTGCCAGCAGCCCCGCGGGGAACTCAAACTATGGCTACACCTTC. This chain links TRBV7-3 with TRBJ1-2; D is ambiguous. V was trimmed by 5 bases and J by 2 bases, leaving 15 bases between them. This CDR3 region has 15 residues. Per the germline V gene, CDR1 is SGHTA and CDR2 is FQGTGA.